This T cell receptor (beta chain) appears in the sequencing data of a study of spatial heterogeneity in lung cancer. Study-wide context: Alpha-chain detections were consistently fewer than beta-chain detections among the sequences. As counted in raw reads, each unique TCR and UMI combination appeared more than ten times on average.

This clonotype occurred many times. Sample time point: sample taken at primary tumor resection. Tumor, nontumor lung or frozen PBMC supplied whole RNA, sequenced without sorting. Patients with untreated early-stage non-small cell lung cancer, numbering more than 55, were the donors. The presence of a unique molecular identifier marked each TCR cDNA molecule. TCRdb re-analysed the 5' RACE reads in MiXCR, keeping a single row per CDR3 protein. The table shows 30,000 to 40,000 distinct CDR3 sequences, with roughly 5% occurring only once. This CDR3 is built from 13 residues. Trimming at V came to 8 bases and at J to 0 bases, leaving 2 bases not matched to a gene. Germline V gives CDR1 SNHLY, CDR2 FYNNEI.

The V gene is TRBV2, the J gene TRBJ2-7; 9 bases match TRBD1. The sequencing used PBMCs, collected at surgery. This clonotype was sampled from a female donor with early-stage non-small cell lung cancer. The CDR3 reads CASGGQGSYEQYF. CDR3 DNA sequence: TGTGCCAGCGGGGGACAGGGCTCCTACGAGCAGTACTTC.